Shown below are 2 T cell receptor beta chains from a single sample sequenced in a study of OX40 agonist ivuxolimab in advanced cancers. Sequencing used immunoSEQ multiplex PCR; TCRdb keeps in-frame clones, though not all of them. The data hold about 80,000 clones, with more than 90% observed a single time. Sequencing used CD4+ or CD8+ T cells sorted from blood, obtained in a trial of the OX40 agonist ivuxolimab. These receptors were collected from an adult with an advanced solid tumor such as melanoma, head and neck, liver or kidney cancer.

The chain is built from TRBV5-6 and TRBJ2-3; 7 bases match TRBD1. V lost 4 bases to trimming and J lost 2 bases; unmatched junction nucleotides: 7. The germline V gene encodes CDR1 SGHDT and CDR2 YYEEEE. CDR3 length equals 15 residues. The CDR3 DNA sequence: TGTGCCAGCAGCCCGGGACAGACCCACACAGATACGCAGTATTTT. Translating gives CASSPGQTHTDTQYF. The variable domain in full, completed from reference TRBV5-6 and TRBJ2-3, reads DAGVTQSPTHLIKTRGQQVTLRCSPKSGHDTVSWYQQALGQGPQFIFQYYEEEERQRGNFPDRFSGHQFPNYSSELNVNALLLGDSALYLCASSPGQTHTDTQYFGPGTRLTVL.

As to this clone: A read error may produce the germline difference seen at one junction end. The chain carries TRBV5-3 and TRBJ1-2; D unclear. TRBV5-3 is an ORF for which the function is uncertain. This CDR3 region has 13 residues. Written as DNA, the CDR3 is TGTGCCAGCAGCTTGACGAGGACCTATGGCTACACCTTC. It translates to CASSLTRTYGYTF.